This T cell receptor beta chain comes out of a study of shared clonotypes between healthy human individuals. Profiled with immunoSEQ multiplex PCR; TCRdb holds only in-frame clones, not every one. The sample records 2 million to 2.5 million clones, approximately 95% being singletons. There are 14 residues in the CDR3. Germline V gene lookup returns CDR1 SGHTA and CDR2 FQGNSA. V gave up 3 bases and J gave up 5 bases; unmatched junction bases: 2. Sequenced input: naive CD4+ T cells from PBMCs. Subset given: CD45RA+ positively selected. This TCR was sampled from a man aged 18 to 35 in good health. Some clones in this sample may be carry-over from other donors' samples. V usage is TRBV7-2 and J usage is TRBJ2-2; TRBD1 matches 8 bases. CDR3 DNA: TGTGCCAGCAGCTTGGACAGGGAGACCGGGGAGCTGTTTTTT. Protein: CASSLDRETGELFF.